The 20 T cell receptor beta chains below were found in one sample sequenced in a study of cytomegalovirus exposure and HLA in healthy donors. Both 60 Vbeta primers and 13 Jbeta primers went into the PCR. Some clones are missing from TCRdb's copy, which holds only in-frame ones; the method was immunoSEQ multiplex PCR. Of roughly 150,000 clones in the sample, 76% were seen once. Sequencing input: PBMCs. Receptor source: a woman in her 40s in good health and CMV-seronegative.

The CDR3, as DNA: TGTGCCAGCAGTTACACGAGACAGGCAAATGAAGCTTTCTTT. It translates to CASSYTRQANEAFF. The chain couples TRBV6-5 to TRBJ1-1; TRBD1 is a possible D gene (6 bases). The V end lost 2 bases, the J end lost 7 bases, and 14 bases lay between the germline ends. Germline CDR1 and CDR2: MNHEY and SVGAGI. The CDR3 contains 14 residues.

This clone was seen more than once but under ten times. The chain has TRBV7-9 and TRBJ2-2; TRBD2 agrees at 15 bases. The V gene end was trimmed by 5 bases and the J gene end by 7 bases; junction bases not matched to a gene: 5. CDR3 length equals 16 residues. CDR1 SEHNR and CDR2 FQNEAQ come from the germline V gene (reference sequence). CDR3 bases: TGTGCCAGCAGCCGAGGGACTAGCGGGAGGATCGGGGAGCTGTTTTTT. Translation: CASSRGTSGRIGELFF.

The chain has TRBV7-2 and TRBJ2-5; no definite D call. From germline, CDR1 is SGHTA and CDR2 FQGNSA. The CDR3 consists of 13 residues. Trimming shortened V by 1 base and J by 4 bases, and 7 bases separated the two germline ends. The CDR3 sequence: CASSLVHRETQYF. The CDR3 DNA reads TGTGCCAGCAGCTTAGTACACCGAGAGACCCAGTACTTC.

A note on this clone: The same CDR3 can be traced to other DNA sequences in this sample. The chain employs TRBV6-5 and TRBJ2-7; 10 nucleotides match TRBD1. This CDR3 is 14 amino acids long. Looked up from germline, CDR1 is MNHEY and CDR2 is SVGAGI. V shed 2 bases and J 3 bases; nucleotides not matched to a gene: 1. The CDR3 nucleotides are TGTGCCAGCAGTTACCGGGACAGGGGCTACGAGCAGTACTTC. It translates to CASSYRDRGYEQYF.

This clone was seen once. This sequence joins TRBV7-9 and TRBJ1-2; TRBD1 aligns across 8 bases. Germline-derived CDR1 and CDR2 are SEHNR and FQNEAQ (reference sequence). J gave up 3 bases and V 6 bases, and 12 bases lay outside the gene matches. The CDR3 covers 16 residues. The CDR3, as DNA: TGTGCCAGCAGTCCAGGGGGCCCGGGGATCGACTATGGCTACACCTTC. Residues: CASSPGGPGIDYGYTF.

The gene calls are TRBV6-5 and TRBJ1-6; D uncertain. This CDR3 has 14 amino acids. The V gene's germline CDR1 is MNHEY and CDR2 SVGAGI. The V end lost 5 bases, the J end lost 7 bases, and 12 bases lay between the germline ends. The DNA for the CDR3 is TGTGCCAGCAGTGACCGGGTCCTAAATTCACCCCTCCACTTT. As protein: CASSDRVLNSPLHF.

This chain connects TRBV4-1 to TRBJ1-5; D may be TRBD1 (5 bases). Trimming took off 0 bases at V and 0 bases at J, with 12 bases between the two ends. Germline values: CDR1 MGHRA, CDR2 YSYEKL. This CDR3 contains 17 residues. CDR3 sequence: CASSQDGSGYSNQPQHF. Written as DNA, the CDR3 is TGCGCCAGCAGCCAAGATGGATCAGGGTATAGCAATCAGCCCCAGCATTTT.

V is TRBV5-1 and J is TRBJ2-3; D is uncertain. The germline V and J ends were trimmed by 0 bases and 7 bases, with 9 bases remaining between them. Germline V lookup: CDR1 SGHRS, CDR2 YFSETQ. CDR3 length: 13 amino acids. CDR3 sequence reads: CASSLAGLNTQYF. CDR3 DNA: TGCGCCAGCAGCTTGGCCGGGTTAAATACGCAGTATTTT. Filled out from reference TRBV5-1 and TRBJ2-3, the complete variable domain reads KAGVTQTPRYLIKTRGQQVTLSCSPISGHRSVSWYQQTPGQGLQFLFEYFSETQRNKGNFPGRFSGRQFSNSRSEMNVSTLELGDSALYLCASSLAGLNTQYFGPGTRLTVL.

This rearrangement joins TRBV5-1 to TRBJ2-7; possibly TRBD1 for D (6 bases). V gave up 3 bases and J gave up 2 bases, with 12 bases separating them. Germline CDR1 reads SGHRS; CDR2 reads YFSETQ. The CDR3 is 14 amino acids. Here the CDR3 DNA reads TGCGCCAGCAGCTCCCGGACAGACGCCTACGAGCAGTACTTC. This encodes CASSSRTDAYEQYF.

The chain employs TRBV6-5 and TRBJ2-5, with TRBD2 identical over 7 bases. The tail of the sequence fits TRBJ2-7 better, so the J call may be wrong. Germline CDR1 MNHEY, CDR2 SVGAGI. CDR3 size: 14 residues. The CDR3 DNA reads as TGTGCCAGCACGAAAGGGGAGGGAGCCGACGAGCAGTACTTC. Amino acid sequence: CASTKGEGADEQYF.

In its sample, this clone was seen a few times. The rearrangement joins TRBV2 to TRBJ1-6; D is perhaps TRBD1 (6 bases). The germline CDR1 and CDR2 sequences are SNHLY and FYNNEI. V dropped 3 bases and J dropped 6 bases, with 9 bases sitting between them. The CDR3 contains 14 residues. The CDR3 nucleotides read TGTGCCAGCAGTGAGCAGGGGCGTAATTCACCCCTCCACTTT. It translates to CASSEQGRNSPLHF.

This clone has only a few counts. The chain links TRBV19 to TRBJ1-1; possibly TRBD1 for D (6 bases). CDR1 LNHDA and CDR2 SQIVND come from the germline V gene (reference sequence). The germline V and J ends were trimmed by 2 bases and 0 bases, with 19 bases remaining between them. The CDR3 contains 18 residues. CDR3 sequence reads: CASSIPLDSYSMNTEAFF. CDR3 DNA: TGTGCCAGTAGTATACCCCTGGACAGCTATTCCATGAACACTGAAGCTTTCTTT.

This rearrangement joins TRBV2 to TRBJ1-3; 10 bases match TRBD1. V lost 5 bases, J lost 5 bases, and 6 bases stayed unmatched. The CDR3 runs to 15 residues. CDR1 is SNHLY and CDR2 is FYNNEI in the germline V gene. The CDR3 DNA reads TGTGCCAGCAGTCGACAGGGGGCTGGTAGAAACACCATATATTTT. Protein sequence: CASSRQGAGRNTIYF.

This clone came up a few times. The chain has TRBV4-1 and TRBJ1-1, with D uncertain. This CDR3 is built from 15 residues. Germline values: CDR1 MGHRA, CDR2 YSYEKL. Trimming cost V 0 bases and J 4 bases, with 12 bases left between them. DNA for the CDR3: TGCGCCAGCAGCCAAGATGCGTCAGGAGGCACTGAAGCTTTCTTT. This codes for CASSQDASGGTEAFF.

The chain recombines TRBV7-9 with TRBJ2-5; 7 bases line up with TRBD1. This CDR3 has 18 residues. Germline CDR1 reads SEHNR; CDR2 reads FQNEAQ (reference sequence). J lost 4 bases, V lost 5 bases, and 19 bases had no gene match. CDR3 loop: CASSLSFDDREEGETQYF. CDR3 nucleotides: TGTGCCAGCAGCCTCTCCTTCGATGACAGGGAAGAAGGAGAGACCCAGTACTTC.

The genes are TRBV2 and TRBJ1-1; D call uncertain. The germline V gene has CDR1 SNHLY and CDR2 FYNNEI. The CDR3 has 15 residues. Trimming took off 8 bases at V and 0 bases at J, with 16 bases between the two ends. The CDR3: CASGRSGSLNTEAFF. The CDR3 DNA reads TGTGCCAGCGGCCGGTCCGGGAGCTTGAACACTGAAGCTTTCTTT.

The rearrangement joins TRBV5-6 to TRBJ1-2, with unresolved D. Trimming cost V 4 bases and J 8 bases, with 12 bases left between them. This CDR3 comprises 12 residues. The germline V gene encodes CDR1 SGHDT and CDR2 YYEEEE. This CDR3 is CASSPLLRGYTF. The DNA of the CDR3 is TGTGCCAGCAGCCCCCTATTGAGGGGCTACACCTTC.

The chain couples TRBV5-1 to TRBJ2-7, with 11 bases aligning to TRBD1. V dropped 4 bases and J dropped 7; count of bases not matched to a gene: 10. The CDR3 contains 15 residues. Germline lookup yields CDR1 SGHRS and CDR2 YFSETQ. The CDR3 DNA sequence: TGCGCCAGCAGCCCCGACGGACAGGGGGCGCGGGAGCAGTACTTC. It codes for CASSPDGQGAREQYF.

CDR3 sequence: CASSALAGGYNEQFF. CDR3 DNA: TGTGCCAGTAGTGCCCTAGCGGGGGGGTACAATGAGCAGTTCTTC. The gene calls are TRBV19 and TRBJ2-1; 12 bases match TRBD2. J lost 4 bases, V lost 5 bases, and 3 bases had no gene match. CDR3 length: 15 residues. Germline values: CDR1 LNHDA, CDR2 SQIVND (reference sequence).

In this sample, this clone turned up a few times. The genes are TRBV7-9 and TRBJ2-7; 8 positions agree with TRBD1. V dropped 4 bases and J dropped 3; count of bases not matched to a gene: 11. This CDR3 has 16 residues. CDR1 is SEHNR, CDR2 FQNEAQ, per germline (reference sequence). This CDR3 reads CASSSWAGTGGYEQYF. Here the CDR3 DNA reads TGTGCCAGCAGCTCTTGGGCCGGGACAGGCGGCTACGAGCAGTACTTC.